These T cell receptor beta chains were read from a single sample in a study of blood T cells in healthy people across ages. TCRdb re-analysed the 5' RACE reads in MiXCR, keeping a single row per CDR3 protein. This sample has some 690,000 distinct CDR3 sequences; 20% to 25% occur once, and the top ten carry roughly a fifth. The sequenced sample consisted of blood. The receptors were sampled from a man in his 70s in good health. The CDR3 runs from the conserved cysteine through the conserved F or W. The D gene is left open where the match is weak. Size is omitted from some rows. Given values are once, few, many or a class for expanded clones.

V gene	clone size	J gene	D gene	CDR3 DNA	CDR3 protein
TRBV5-8	NA	TRBJ2-1	TRBD1	TGTGCCAGCAGCCGGACAGGGCTGAGCTCCTACAATGAGCAGTTCTTC	CASSRTGLSSYNEQFF
TRBV18	NA	TRBJ2-5	TRBD1	TGTGCCAGCTCACGTGACAGGGTAGAAGAGACCCAGTACTTC	CASSRDRVEETQYF
TRBV9	few	TRBJ2-3	NA	TGTGCCAGCAGCCCCCGACTACAAACGGGAGATACGCAGTATTTT	CASSPRLQTGDTQYF
TRBV6-2/TRBV6-3	many	TRBJ2-3	TRBD1	TGTGCCAGCAGCCACCGGGACAGGTCAGGGGATACGCAGTATTTT	CASSHRDRSGDTQYF
TRBV7-9	NA	TRBJ2-5	TRBD2	TGTGCCAGCAGCCTAACTAGCGGGGGGCCTTATTACCAAGAGACCCAGTACTTC	CASSLTSGGPYYQETQYF
TRBV29-1	NA	TRBJ2-1	TRBD2	TGCAGCGTTGGGAGGACTAGCGGGCCTAGCTCCTACAATGAGCAGTTCTTC	CSVGRTSGPSSYNEQFF
TRBV11-3	few	TRBJ2-3	NA	TGTGCCAGCAGCTTAGGTTCGGGGTATGGAGATACGCAGTATTTT	CASSLGSGYGDTQYF
TRBV6-2/TRBV6-3	NA	TRBJ1-1	NA	TGTGCCAGCAGAAACGAGGGGGGGCGGACTGAAGCTTTCTTT	CASRNEGGRTEAFF
TRBV28	few	TRBJ2-7	NA	TGTGCCAGCAGTTTATATGGTTATCCTTCCTACGAGCAGTACTTC	CASSLYGYPSYEQYF
TRBV5-1	few	TRBJ2-3	NA	TGCGCCAGCAGCTCCGACTCAATGGATTCGGTTAATACGCAGTATTTT	CASSSDSMDSVNTQYF
TRBV5-1	NA	TRBJ2-1	TRBD2	TGCGCCAGCAGCGAGGGACTAGCGACCACCAATGAGCAGTTCTTC	CASSEGLATTNEQFF
TRBV7-2	few	TRBJ2-4	NA	TGTGCCAGCAGCCCCGGTGGGACCAAAAACATTCAGTACTTC	CASSPGGTKNIQYF
TRBV11-1	NA	TRBJ1-2	NA	TGTGCCAGCAGCGTCGGCAGGGCGAGATATGGCTACACCTTC	CASSVGRARYGYTF
TRBV7-9	NA	TRBJ1-1	NA	TGTGCCAGCAGCTTAAAACTAGAAGCTTTCTTT	CASSLKLEAFF
TRBV27	NA	TRBJ1-5	NA	TGTGCCAGCAGTTCCAAGCCCAATCAGCCCCAGCATTTT	CASSSKPNQPQHF
TRBV28	NA	TRBJ1-2	NA	TGTGCCAGCAGTTTAGGCCAGGAAGGCTACACCTTC	CASSLGQEGYTF
TRBV5-1	few	TRBJ1-1	TRBD1	TGCGCCAGCAGCCGTGAGGGGACAGGGAACACTGAAGCTTTCTTT	CASSREGTGNTEAFF
TRBV20-1	few	TRBJ1-2	TRBD1	TGCAGTGCTAGGGGTGGGACAGGGAACTATGGCTACACCTTC	CSARGGTGNYGYTF
TRBV6-5	few	TRBJ2-5	NA	TGTGCCAGCAGCTACAGTGACTACTTTCCCCAGTACTTC	CASSYSDYFPQYF
TRBV4-3	few	TRBJ2-4	TRBD2	TGCGCCAGCAGCCATGATACTAGCGTTCTAGCCAAAAACATTCAGTACTTC	CASSHDTSVLAKNIQYF
TRBV12-3/TRBV12-4	many	TRBJ2-5	NA	TGTGCCAGCAGGGTATACGGTTCTGCGGGGCAAGAGACCCAGTACTTC	CASRVYGSAGQETQYF
TRBV7-2	few	TRBJ2-3	NA	TGTGCCAGCAGATTCCGGATCACAGATACGCAGTATTTT	CASRFRITDTQYF
TRBV7-8	NA	TRBJ1-2	NA	TGTGCCAGCAGCTTAGCGGCAGGGGTTGGCGATGGCTACACCTTC	CASSLAAGVGDGYTF
TRBV29-1	few	TRBJ2-1	NA	TGCAGCGTTGAACCCGGGACAACCTACAATGAGCAGTTCTTC	CSVEPGTTYNEQFF
TRBV3-1	NA	TRBJ1-2	NA	TGTGCCAGCAGCCATCGACAGGATGGGGGCTACACCTTC	CASSHRQDGGYTF
TRBV14	few	TRBJ2-5	NA	TGTGCCAGCAGCCACTGGAGTTCGGGGGCTAGAAGAGAGACCCAGTACTTC	CASSHWSSGARRETQYF
TRBV12-5	NA	TRBJ2-3	TRBD2	TGTGCTAGTGGTTTGACTCTAGCGGGAGGCACAGATACGCAGTATTTT	CASGLTLAGGTDTQYF
TRBV11-2	NA	TRBJ2-3	NA	TGTGCCAGCAGCTTACGGGGTTCTAGCACAGATACGCAGTATTTT	CASSLRGSSTDTQYF
TRBV12-3/TRBV12-4	NA	TRBJ1-1	NA	TGTGCCAGCAGGCCTCCGGGACACCTCACTGAAGCTTTCTTT	CASRPPGHLTEAFF
TRBV7-2	NA	TRBJ1-3	NA	TGTGCCAGCAGCCCCCTCGTTCGTTCGGCTGGAAACACCATATATTTT	CASSPLVRSAGNTIYF
TRBV4-1	many	TRBJ1-1	NA	TGCGCCAGCAGCCAAGATTTACAGGGCTACACTGAAGCTTTCTTT	CASSQDLQGYTEAFF
TRBV20-1	many	TRBJ1-5	TRBD1	TGCAGTGCCGAATCCCCGGGACAGGGTGGTGGCAATCAGCCCCAGCATTTT	CSAESPGQGGGNQPQHF
TRBV28	NA	TRBJ2-3	NA	TGTGCCAGCAAAACCGCAGGAGGGACACGCACAGATACGCAGTATTTT	CASKTAGGTRTDTQYF
TRBV28	NA	TRBJ1-1	TRBD1	TGTGCCAGCAGTGCGCTCCGGGACAGGGATTTGGAGAACACTGAAGCTTTCTTT	CASSALRDRDLENTEAFF
TRBV29-1	NA	TRBJ2-1	NA	TGCAGCGTCTTAGCCGGGCACGAAACCTACAATGAGCAGTTCTTC	CSVLAGHETYNEQFF
TRBV12-3/TRBV12-4	NA	TRBJ1-3	NA	TGTGCCAGCAGTCAACGCCGTGCGGATGGAAACACCATATATTTT	CASSQRRADGNTIYF
TRBV11-1	NA	TRBJ2-1	NA	TGTGCCAGCAGCTCCCACAGATCCAGTAATGAGCAGTTCTTC	CASSSHRSSNEQFF
TRBV5-1	NA	TRBJ2-1	NA	TGCGCCAGCAGCGGCAACCAGGGATACTCCTACAATGAGCAGTTCTTC	CASSGNQGYSYNEQFF
TRBV21-1	few	TRBJ2-7	NA	TGTGCCAGCAAGAGATTGTGGTACGAGCAGTACTTC	CASKRLWYEQYF
TRBV7-9	few	TRBJ1-6	NA	TGTGCCAGCAGTCACGAAAGATCCAATTCACCCCTCCACTTT	CASSHERSNSPLHF
TRBV7-9	NA	TRBJ1-1	NA	TGTGCCAGCAGCTTAGACCCGGTTCGATCATCCGGAGCTTTCTTT	CASSLDPVRSSGAFF
TRBV4-3	NA	TRBJ2-2	TRBD1	TGCGCCAGCAGCCAAGATAGGGGGCCCCCCGGGGAGCTGTTTTTT	CASSQDRGPPGELFF
TRBV14	few	TRBJ1-3	NA	TGTGCCAGCAGCCAAGGAACACGCTCTGGAAACACCATATATTTT	CASSQGTRSGNTIYF
TRBV28	NA	TRBJ1-4	NA	TGTGCCAGCAGTAAAAGCCGCCCTGGTACAAGGGGAAAACTGTTTTTT	CASSKSRPGTRGKLFF
TRBV20-1	few	TRBJ1-3	NA	TGCAGTGCTAGTGGTGGTTCTGGAAACACCATATATTTT	CSASGGSGNTIYF
TRBV3-1	few	TRBJ1-1	NA	TGTGCCAGCAGCCAAGGACGGGTCAGCCCACGTATTGAAGCTTTCTTT	CASSQGRVSPRIEAFF
TRBV6-5	few	TRBJ1-1	NA	TGTGCCAGCAGACTAACAGGGTTCACTGAAGCTTTCTTT	CASRLTGFTEAFF
TRBV27	few	TRBJ1-2	TRBD1	TGTGCCAGCAGTTTATCCCCGAGGACAGGGCTAGGGTATGGCTACACCTTC	CASSLSPRTGLGYGYTF
TRBV2	NA	TRBJ2-5	TRBD1	TGTGCCAGCAACGGACAGGGCCTAGAAGGATCGACCCAGTACTTC	CASNGQGLEGSTQYF
TRBV18	NA	TRBJ2-3	TRBD1	TGTGCCAGCTCACCAATGGGACAGATAGGAGATACGCAGTATTTT	CASSPMGQIGDTQYF
TRBV12-3/TRBV12-4	NA	TRBJ1-6	NA	TGTGCCAGCAGTTTAGGGACCCATAATTCACCCCTCCACTTT	CASSLGTHNSPLHF
TRBV5-5	NA	TRBJ2-4	TRBD2	TGTGCCAGCAGCTTGGTGCCGCCCTTAGCGGGAGAGGGTTTAGCCAAAAACATTCAGTACTTC	CASSLVPPLAGEGLAKNIQYF